The 12 T cell receptor beta chains below were found in one sample sequenced in a study of regulatory T cells in long-lasting Graves disease (dated by TCRdb to the early 2020s). In light of the paper, this sample's time point label describes: newly diagnosed GD, antithyroid drugs for less than 3 months. RNA was extracted from PBMCs in TRIzol for both TCR sequencing and RNA sequencing. Receptor amplification or capture employed multiplex PCR. The instrument was an Illumina HiSeq 4000. iRepertoire HTBI primers and Arm-PCR amplification of CDR3 regions were used to construct TCR beta libraries. Using fastp trimming at Q25 and MiXCR clonotype assembly, TCRdb reanalyzed the public sequencing data and kept in-frame beta chains. Each entry merges the rows of one CDR3 protein and shows their most common DNA and genes. This sample is represented by 420,000 or so distinct CDR3 sequences; 16% of them were singletons. The ten largest clones add up to roughly 23% of the sample.

The same specimen was also included in a second study, on T cells in Graves' hyperthyroidism and ophthalmopathy.

The starting material was peripheral blood mononuclear cells (PBMCs), obtained at new diagnosis, from a patient treated with antithyroid drugs. These receptors were obtained from a woman between 18 and 29 years old with Graves disease. Donor details come from another sample of the same person, matched by shared clones.

This clonotype was detected ten times or more. The gene calls are TRBV20-1 and TRBJ2-1, with 12 bases identical to TRBD2. The junction had 5 bases not matched to a gene; V was cut back by 4 bases and J by 4 bases. This CDR3 spans 15 amino acids. The germline CDR1 and CDR2 sequences are DFQATT and SNEGSKA (reference sequence). The CDR3 protein is CSAKAGLAGYNEQFF. CDR3 nucleotide sequence: TGCAGTGCTAAAGCTGGACTAGCGGGATACAATGAGCAGTTCTTC.

This clonotype has a count of ten or more. V is TRBV7-3 and J is TRBJ2-3; TRBD2 matches at 13 bases. V lost 5 bases, J lost 4 bases, and 6 bases stayed unmatched. Germline V gene lookup returns CDR1 SGHTA and CDR2 FQGTGA. The CDR3 spans 16 residues. The CDR3: CASSAGTSGISDTQYF. The CDR3 coding sequence is TGTGCCAGCAGCGCCGGGACTAGCGGGATCTCAGATACGCAGTATTTT. Full variable domain (rest looked up from reference TRBV7-3 and TRBJ2-3): GAGVSQTPSNKVTEKGKYVELRCDPISGHTALYWYRQSLGQGPEFLIYFQGTGAADDSGLPNDRFFAVRPEGSVSTLKIQRTERGDSAVYLCASSAGTSGISDTQYFGPGTRLTVL.

This clonotype was picked up a small number of times. The J gene is TRBJ2-7, the V gene TRBV6-2 or TRBV6-3, with TRBD2 identical over 9 bases. From germline, CDR1 is MNHEY and CDR2 SVGEGT. V gave up 2 bases and J gave up 2 bases; unmatched junction bases: 4. CDR3 length equals 15 residues. The CDR3 region is CASSYATSGPYEQYF. The CDR3 coding sequence is TGTGCCAGCAGTTACGCCACTAGCGGGCCCTACGAGCAGTACTTC.

This clonotype was detected ten times or more. This rearrangement joins TRBV28 to TRBJ1-1; unclear D gene. The germline V gene encodes CDR1 MDHEN and CDR2 SYDVKM. CDR3 size: 15 residues. The V gene lost 3 bases and the J gene lost 0 bases, with 11 bases spanning the gap. Written as DNA, the CDR3 is TGTGCCAGCAGTTTCTCAGGCAGTTTGAACACTGAAGCTTTCTTT. Its protein is CASSFSGSLNTEAFF.

The V call is TRBV6-2 or TRBV6-3, the J call TRBJ1-1; no reliable D call. The V end lost 2 bases, the J end lost 0 bases, and 13 bases lay between the germline ends. The CDR3 has 16 residues. From germline, CDR1 is MNHEY and CDR2 SVGEGT. The CDR3 spells CASSYPLGQLNTEAFF. CDR3 sequence (DNA): TGTGCCAGCAGTTACCCGTTGGGTCAGCTGAACACTGAAGCTTTCTTT.

This clonotype has more than one count but fewer than ten. V and J are TRBV12-3 or TRBV12-4 and TRBJ1-5, with D tentatively TRBD1 (6 bases). Trimming stripped 6 bases from V and 4 bases from J, with 13 bases between. The CDR3 is 14 amino acids. CDR3 DNA sequence: TGTGCCAGCAGCACCAGGGGCCGGAATCAGCCCCAGCATTTT. It codes for CASSTRGRNQPQHF.

The chain recombines TRBV24-1 with TRBJ2-1; D tentatively reads TRBD1 or TRBD2 (5 bases each). The CDR3 consists of 13 residues. In germline, CDR1 is KGHDR, CDR2 SFDVKD. V gave up 5 bases and J gave up 8 bases, with 12 bases separating them. The DNA of the CDR3 is TGTGCCACCAGTGGTCTGAGGGGACATGAGCAGTTCTTC. It codes for CATSGLRGHEQFF.

This clonotype was observed many times. The chain uses TRBV28 and TRBJ2-1, with a possible D match to TRBD1 (6 bases). V dropped 5 bases and J dropped 7 bases, with 24 bases sitting between them. This CDR3 region has 17 residues. Germline assignment: CDR1 MDHEN and CDR2 SYDVKM. CDR3 bases: TGTGCCAGCAGTACCCAAATTGGGGCTAGGGGGTTGAATGAGCAGTTCTTC. It specifies CASSTQIGARGLNEQFF.

In its sample, this clonotype was seen many times. The CDR3 loop is CASSDFRSTDTQYF. Written as DNA, the CDR3 is TGTGCCAGCAGCGACTTCCGGAGCACAGATACGCAGTATTTT. This chain links TRBV2 with TRBJ2-3; D gene uncertain. CDR1 and CDR2 from the germline V gene are SNHLY and FYNNEI. CDR3 size: 14 residues. V lost 6 bases, J lost 0 bases, and 10 bases lay in between.

This clonotype was picked up a small number of times. With a much larger clone just one base away, this may be a read error. This chain connects TRBV12-3 or TRBV12-4 to TRBJ2-7; TRBD2 matches 12 bases. The CDR3 is made up of 14 amino acids. V shed 7 bases and J 2 bases; nucleotides not matched to a gene: 3. CDR3 coding DNA: TGTGCCAGCACCCTAGCGGGAGGGGCCTACGAGCAGTACTTC. Protein sequence: CASTLAGGAYEQYF.

On this clonotype itself: This may be a read error: a much more frequent sequence differs by one nucleotide. This is likely a read error, given that the CDR3 carries no conserved phenylalanine or tryptophan at its end. The genes are TRBV3-1 and TRBJ2-1; 15 bases agree with TRBD2. CDR1 and CDR2 (germline): LGHDT, YNNKEL (reference sequence). The CDR3 sequence is 16 residues long. V dropped 2 bases and J dropped 9; count of bases not matched to a gene: 5. The chain's CDR3 is CASSQPGLAGGGEQFS. The CDR3 DNA sequence: TGTGCCAGCAGCCAACCGGGACTAGCGGGGGGTGGTGAGCAGTTCTCC.

This clonotype occurred a few times. The V and J genes are TRBV5-1 and TRBJ2-1, with 8 positions matching TRBD1. The J segment lost 8 bases and the V segment lost 6 bases, leaving 13 bases of the junction unmatched. Per the germline V gene, CDR1 is SGHRS and CDR2 is YFSETQ. This CDR3 has 15 residues. CDR3 in DNA: TGCGCCAGCACCAGAGCTGCAGGGGGCATACATGAGCAGTTCTTC. Its translation: CASTRAAGGIHEQFF.